This TCR beta chain was observed in a study of human T cells and chemical hapten exposure. Broader study findings: Against controls, expanded TCRs gave rise to significantly more large CDR3 similarity clusters. TCRs exceeding 1 in 1000 frequency stayed unchanged with DPC sensitization.

In the library, unique molecular identifiers were attached to individual cDNA molecules. TCRdb called the RACE reads again in MiXCR, with one record for every CDR3 protein. The table includes 250,000 or so distinct CDR3 sequences, 7.7% detected once. Germline CDR1 is KGHSH and CDR2 is LQKENI. Deletions cut 1 base from V and 0 bases from J, with 19 bases between. CDR3 length: 19 amino acids. The time point is: pre-sensitization, week 0. The treatment: therapeutic diphenylcyclopropenone sensitization with weekly scalp DPC. Suited to DPC and affected by alopecia, the donors ranged from 18 to 70 years old. This clonotype has only a few counts. The antigen is not known.

This clonotype was obtained from a man between 18 and 29 years old with alopecia areata. Some clones in this sample may be carry-over from other donors' samples. The chain employs TRBV18 and TRBJ1-3; the D gene is possibly TRBD1 (6 bases). The sequencing here drew on whole blood, taken in connection with sensitization to the hapten diphenylcyclopropenone (DPC). CDR3 sequence: CASSPRRDTFSFSGNTIYF. DNA of the CDR3: TGTGCCAGCTCACCACGGCGGGACACTTTTTCCTTCTCTGGAAACACCATATATTTT.